This passage covers 5 T cell receptor beta chains from one sample sequenced in a study of tumor and adjacent non-tumor tissue in lung cancer. TCRbeta libraries were built with three rounds of nested PCR, modified from ARM-PCR. TCRdb itself ran the multiplex PCR reads through MiXCR, one entry per CDR3 protein. The sample holds around 99,000 distinct CDR3 sequences, around 57% seen once. RNA was extracted from bulk tissue without any cell sorting. This non-tumor lung sample came from over 3 cm beyond the tumor edge. Sequencing was carried out using distant non-tumor lung tissue. These TCRs come from a man aged 60 to 69 with non-small cell lung cancer.

Comment on this clonotype: At one boundary the junction diverges from the germline segment, which might be a read error. V and J are TRBV29-1 and TRBJ1-1, with 7 positions matching TRBD1. Germline V gene data show CDR1 as SQVTM and CDR2 as ANQGSEA. This CDR3 comprises 14 residues. CDR3 DNA sequence: TGCAGCACTAACCAGGGGGGCATGAACAGTGAAGATTTCTTT. Amino acids: CSTNQGGMNSEDFF.

This clonotype appeared many times. The CDR3 here is CASSSSTGYGYTF. CDR3 bases: TGTGCCAGCAGCTCATCGACAGGCTATGGCTACACCTTC. The chain employs TRBV12-3 or TRBV12-4 and TRBJ1-2, with D perhaps matching TRBD1 (6 bases). Trimming stripped 6 bases from V and 4 bases from J, with 12 bases between. This CDR3 contains 13 residues.

Regarding this clonotype: A read error may be the cause here, since a much bigger clone is one base away. This chain joins TRBV12-3 or TRBV12-4 and TRBJ2-1; D tentatively fits TRBD1 or TRBD2 (5 bases each). The V end was cut by 6 bases, the J end by 9 bases, with 21 bases between. CDR3 length: 15 amino acids. The chain's CDR3 is CASSWAWTAQGEQFF. CDR3 nucleotide sequence: TGTGCCAGCAGCTGGGCCTGGACTGCCCAGGGTGAGCAGTTCTTC.

This clonotype was counted only a few times. The chain has TRBV11-3 and TRBJ2-5; tentative D call: TRBD1 (6 bases). The germline V and J ends were trimmed by 5 bases and 1 base, with 14 bases remaining between them. There are 15 residues in the CDR3. Looked up from germline, CDR1 is SGHNT and CDR2 is YENEEA. The DNA for the CDR3 is TGTGCCAGCAGCGTAGGCGGACAGAGCCAAGAGACCCAGTACTTC. Amino acids: CASSVGGQSQETQYF. Full variable domain (missing parts from reference TRBV11-3 and TRBJ2-5): EAGVVQSPRYKIIEKKQPVAFWCNPISGHNTLYWYLQNLGQGPELLIRYENEEAVDDSQLPKDRFSAERLKGVDSTLKIQPAELGDSAVYLCASSVGGQSQETQYFGPGTRLLVL.

This clonotype occurred many times. The rearrangement links TRBV29-1 to TRBJ2-7, with 8 bases fitting TRBD1. CDR1 is SQVTM, CDR2 ANQGSEA, per germline. The J segment lost 0 bases and the V segment lost 6 bases, leaving 7 bases of the junction unmatched. The CDR3 spans 14 residues. CDR3 in DNA: TGCAGCGTGGCCGGGACAGGCGCCTCCTACGAGCAGTACTTC. Translation: CSVAGTGASYEQYF.